Listed here is a single T cell receptor (beta chain). The specificity of this receptor is unknown. It has no much larger one-base neighbor in the sample; base qualities were not kept. The protocol used for the library was 5' RACE. The instrument was a NextSeq 500. Unique molecular identifiers were attached to individual cDNA molecules in the TCR library protocol so that sequencing error and PCR bias could be corrected. TCR alpha and beta chains were both sequenced, and the abundances of alpha and beta sequences in each sample were closely correlated with each other. Per the source publication's procedure: Decombinator V4 was used to annotate the V gene, J gene and CDR3 of the TCR sequences. TCRs were defined as expanded if a significant change between any two time points was detected under a Poisson model with p below 0.0001. TCR abundances were normalised to the total number of TCRs sequenced in each sample and reported as counts per million. MAIT TCRs were defined by TRAV1-2 paired with TRAJ12, TRAJ20 or TRAJ33, and iNKT TCRs by TRAV10 paired with TRAJ18. VDJdb, accessed 1 November 2021, was searched for CMV, EBV and SARS-CoV-2 annotated TCRs, excluding TCRs annotated for multiple antigens. In-frame beta chains were kept once TCRdb had trimmed the public reads at Q25 with fastp and called clones with MiXCR. Identical CDR3 protein sequences are pooled into one entry, listed with their most common genes and DNA. The V and J calls follow TCRdb's processing rather than the paper's. Within this sample are approximately 68,000 distinct CDR3 sequences, with around 10% of them counted one time only. The ten largest clones capture approximately 8% of the sample.

A case-control design nested within a healthcare worker cohort in London, UK, was used, with weekly nasopharyngeal swab PCR tests and blood sampling performed. Healthcare workers were enrolled in the week of the UK lockdown, from 23 to 31 March 2020, and were followed every week for up to roughly 15 weeks. The sample comes from a study of early T cells in non-severe SARS-CoV-2 infection (dated by TCRdb to about 2021). The study in broad terms: Because TCR sequencing relied on bulk RNA taken from unsorted whole blood, pairing of alpha and beta chains was not possible.

The germline V gene (reference sequence) provides CDR1 LGHDT and CDR2 YNNKEL. The trim is 1 base for V and 4 bases for J, with a gap of 11 bases between the germline ends. The CDR3 sequence holds 14 residues, the cysteine and phenylalanine included. The read is trimmed to its CDR3 DNA, 42 bases read in frame from base 1. What the study reported, not specific to this receptor: VDJdb matching was skewed toward anti-spike CD8 responses, so virus-specific expansions were likely underestimated and private and CD4 specificities were missed.

The specimen was whole blood, collected at baseline. The source is an adult who was a healthcare worker with PCR-confirmed SARS-CoV-2 infection or an uninfected control (not recorded which). Here the chain combines TRBV3-1 and TRBJ2-7; confidence is insufficient to name the D gene. The nucleotides read TGTGCCAGCAGCCAAGGGGGATCCCAGTACGAGCAGTACTTC. Translated, this is CASSQGGSQYEQYF.